Shown below are 18 T cell receptor beta chains from a single sample sequenced in a study of blood T cell repertoires in COVID-19. The method was immunoSEQ multiplex PCR; TCRdb's version includes in-frame clones alone and lacks a portion of them. Of more than 95,000 clones in the sample, about nine tenths were seen once. Material for sequencing was peripheral blood. The origin of the receptors is a man aged 55-75 years with acute or convalescent COVID-19.

This chain uses TRBV11-2 with TRBJ2-3, with 9 bases lining up with TRBD1. The J segment lost 4 bases and the V segment lost 0 bases, leaving 5 bases of the junction unmatched. Germline V lookup: CDR1 SGHAT, CDR2 FQNNGV. The CDR3 totals 16 residues. The CDR3 DNA is TGTGCCAGCAGCTTAGATACAGGGGGCGCGGCAGATACGCAGTATTTT. Translating gives CASSLDTGGAADTQYF.

This clone was seen a few times. V usage is TRBV5-8 and J usage is TRBJ2-2; 10 nucleotides match TRBD1. The CDR3 has 16 residues. CDR1 is SGHTS, CDR2 YDEGEE, per germline. The junction had 7 bases not matched to a gene; V was cut back by 3 bases and J by 5 bases. For the CDR3, the DNA is TGTGCCAGCAGCTACCGACCGGGACAGGGGACCGGGGAGCTGTTTTTT. Amino acids: CASSYRPGQGTGELFF. Supplemented by reference TRBV5-8 and TRBJ2-2, the full variable domain reads EAGVTQSPTHLIKTRGQQATLRCSPISGHTSVYWYQQALGLGLQFLLWYDEGEERNRGNFPPRFSGRQFPNYSSELNVNALELEDSALYLCASSYRPGQGTGELFFGEGSRLTVL.

The chain is built from TRBV6-5 and TRBJ1-4; no firm D call. Trimming shortened V by 5 bases and J by 0 bases, and 10 bases separated the two germline ends. CDR1 MNHEY and CDR2 SVGAGI come from the germline V gene. The CDR3 has 15 amino acids. The chain's CDR3 is CASSHNPATNEKLFF. CDR3 DNA: TGTGCCAGCAGTCACAACCCTGCAACTAATGAAAAACTGTTTTTT.

The rearrangement joins TRBV2 to TRBJ1-4, with D possibly being TRBD1 (6 bases). There are 14 residues in the CDR3. Germline-derived CDR1 and CDR2 are SNHLY and FYNNEI. V shed 4 bases and J shed 8 bases, with 14 bases lying between them. The CDR3 loop reads CASSVERGSEKLFF. DNA for the CDR3: TGTGCCAGCAGTGTCGAGAGGGGGAGCGAAAAACTGTTTTTT.

The chain recombines TRBV5-1 with TRBJ1-2; no clear D gene. Trimming cost V 0 bases and J 6 bases, with 9 bases left between them. The germline CDR1 and CDR2 sequences are SGHRS and YFSETQ. CDR3 size: 13 residues. DNA of the CDR3: TGCGCCAGCAGCTTGGAGGCGGTCAATGGCTACACCTTC. This translates into CASSLEAVNGYTF.

V and J are TRBV30 and TRBJ2-2; 10 bases match TRBD2. There are 16 residues in the CDR3. CDR1 is GTSNPN, CDR2 SVGIG, per germline (reference sequence). The junction had 8 bases not matched to a gene; V was cut back by 2 bases and J by 5 bases. The CDR3 DNA reads TGTGCCTGGAGTCGGAAGACTAGCGGGCAGACCGGGGAGCTGTTTTTT. Protein sequence: CAWSRKTSGQTGELFF.

The CDR3 reads CASSHLQGSLIQPQHF. DNA of the CDR3: TGCGCCAGCAGTCATTTGCAGGGGAGTTTGATTCAGCCCCAGCATTTT. The chain couples TRBV23-1 to TRBJ1-5, with D possibly matching TRBD1 (6 bases). TRBV23-1 is identified as an open reading frame with a role that is uncertain. The CDR3 runs to 16 residues. The V end was cut by 3 bases, the J end by 6 bases, with 18 bases between.

V usage is TRBV29-1 and J usage is TRBJ2-1; tentatively, D is TRBD2 (6 bases). The CDR3 consists of 13 residues. Germline CDR1 reads SQVTM; CDR2 reads ANQGSEA. V lost 4 bases to trimming and J lost 7 bases, with 14 bases between them. The CDR3 coding sequence is TGCAGCGTTGCTATAGCGGATGGAAATGAGCAGTTCTTC. Protein product: CSVAIADGNEQFF.

This rearrangement joins TRBV12-3 or TRBV12-4 to TRBJ1-1; D ambiguous. CDR3 length: 13 residues. Trimming removed 3 bases from V and 0 bases from J, with 5 bases in between. This CDR3 reads CASSLLVNTEAFF. The CDR3 nucleotides are TGTGCCAGCAGTTTGTTAGTGAACACTGAAGCTTTCTTT.

V and J are TRBV24-1 and TRBJ2-2; a weak D match, TRBD1 (6 bases). From germline, CDR1 is KGHDR and CDR2 SFDVKD. This CDR3 is built from 14 residues. V was shortened by 3 bases and J by 3 bases, with 7 bases between the two germline ends. Here the CDR3 reads CATSDDRYTGELFF. CDR3 DNA sequence: TGTGCCACCAGTGATGACAGGTACACCGGGGAGCTGTTTTTT.

This chain uses TRBV25-1 with TRBJ2-1; D is possibly TRBD1 (5 bases). CDR3 length: 16 amino acids. From germline, CDR1 is MGHDK and CDR2 SYGVNS. Trimming took off 0 bases at V and 1 base at J, with 10 bases between the two ends. CDR3 DNA: TGTGCCAGCAGTGAATACGACAGAGTATCCTACAATGAGCAGTTCTTC. Translated, it gives CASSEYDRVSYNEQFF.

The chain links TRBV7-2 to TRBJ2-3, with D unresolved. Germline assignment: CDR1 SGHTA and CDR2 FQGNSA. There are 16 residues in the CDR3. With 1 base removed from V and 6 bases from J, the gap between germline ends came to 17 bases. The CDR3 region has the DNA TGTGCCAGCAGCTTAGTTGCACTACACTTACGGGATACGCAGTATTTT. Its translation: CASSLVALHLRDTQYF.

The chain carries TRBV27 and TRBJ1-2; the match to TRBD1 covers 9 bases. V lost 7 bases to trimming and J lost 7 bases; unmatched junction nucleotides: 10. Germline V gives CDR1 MNHEY, CDR2 SMNVEV (reference sequence). The length of the CDR3 is 14 residues. CDR3 in amino acids: CASNPDRGTGGYTF. In nucleotides, the CDR3 is TGTGCCAGCAATCCGGACAGGGGTACGGGTGGCTACACCTTC.

CDR3 coding DNA: TGCGCCAGCAGCACATCCCCTCTAGTCCTGATCGATGGCTACACCTTC. It codes for CASSTSPLVLIDGYTF. The V and J genes are TRBV4-1 and TRBJ1-2, with unresolved D. This CDR3 has 16 residues. Germline V gene sequence: CDR1 MGHRA, CDR2 YSYEKL. With 5 bases removed from V and 6 bases from J, the gap between germline ends came to 22 bases.

This clone appeared a single time. This chain connects TRBV2 to TRBJ1-2; possible D gene TRBD1, 5 bases. V lost 6 bases and J lost 13, with 21 bases in between. Germline V gene sequence: CDR1 SNHLY, CDR2 FYNNEI. The CDR3 sequence is 13 residues long. CDR3 nucleotide sequence: TGTGCCAGCAGGCCTGGGTGGGGCCCTGGTCTCACCTTC. Amino acid sequence: CASRPGWGPGLTF.

The chain employs TRBV11-2 and TRBJ1-2; D remains unclear. CDR3 size: 13 residues. The V gene's germline CDR1 is SGHAT and CDR2 FQNNGV. The V and J ends lost 5 bases and 4 bases respectively, with 11 bases between them. DNA for the CDR3: TGTGCCAGCAGCCCAGACGGGGTCTATGGCTACACCTTC. It translates to CASSPDGVYGYTF. The whole variable domain, remainder taken from reference TRBV11-2 and TRBJ1-2, is EAGVAQSPRYKIIEKRQSVAFWCNPISGHATLYWYQQILGQGPKLLIQFQNNGVVDDSQLPKDRFSAERLKGVDSTLKIQPAKLEDSAVYLCASSPDGVYGYTFGSGTRLTVV.

This chain links TRBV2 with TRBJ2-3; D may be TRBD1 (6 bases). CDR1 is SNHLY and CDR2 is FYNNEI in the germline V gene. Trimming removed 7 bases from V and 3 bases from J, with 14 bases in between. The CDR3 contains 14 residues. CDR3 in DNA: TGTGCCAGCACAGGGGCCCTGGGTACAGATACGCAGTATTTT. It codes for CASTGALGTDTQYF.

This clone was recorded only once. The genes are TRBV2 and TRBJ2-3, with a tentative D call TRBD1 (6 bases). The CDR3 is 14 amino acids. The V end lost 6 bases, the J end lost 2 bases, and 12 bases lay between the germline ends. CDR1 SNHLY and CDR2 FYNNEI come from the germline V gene. The CDR3 coding sequence is TGTGCCAGCAGGAGGCAGGGGAACACAGATACGCAGTATTTT. Encoded protein: CASRRQGNTDTQYF.